The text below deals with one TCR beta chain. No antigen is known for it. Sample-barcoded 5' priming and a J-beta primer mix drove a second PCR of roughly 7 to 11 cycles. TCRdb recomputed calls from the 5' RACE reads with MiXCR, one row per CDR3 protein. In the table there are 1.8 million or so distinct CDR3 sequences, about two fifths of which are singletons. This entry is derived from a study of blood T cells in healthy people across ages. About the study: About one barcoded beta molecule per two T cells was captured by template switching.

Donor samples were obtained from healthy Caucasian individuals from Russia, aged 6 to 90. Isolation recovered at least 6 million PBMCs from every sample. General study points: Roughly linearly, TCR beta diversity per million T cells fell as age increased.

The CDR3 has 13 amino acids. Trimming removed 8 bases from V and 8 bases from J; junction bases left unmatched: 9. From germline, CDR1 is ENHRY and CDR2 SYGVKD. The V and J genes are TRBV10-3 and TRBJ2-1, with TRBD1 matching 7 bases. Sequencing was done on a sample of blood. The clonotype comes from a human donor in good health. The CDR3 spells CAIGQAAGDEQFF. DNA of the CDR3: TGTGCCATCGGACAGGCAGCCGGGGATGAGCAGTTCTTC.